The clone carrying this T cell receptor (beta chain) was recorded many times. TCR beta CDR3 regions were amplified from RNA. An initial round of RT-PCR targeting the TCR CDR3 relied on the HTBI primer set. One entry per CDR3 protein, called by TCRdb with MiXCR from the multiplex PCR reads. Of about 300,000 distinct CDR3 sequences listed, 16% are singletons. The data originate from a study of T cells in Graves' hyperthyroidism and ophthalmopathy. Trimming shortened V by 0 bases and J by 3 bases, and 6 bases separated the two germline ends. Germline V gene data show CDR1 as PRHDT and CDR2 as FYEKMQ (reference sequence). The CDR3 consists of 14 residues.

The origin of this receptor is a young man with Graves' hyperthyroidism. V usage is TRBV13 and J usage is TRBJ1-5; D is uncertain. The specimen was blood. CDR3 in DNA: TGTGCCAGCAGCTTAGGAGGACTCAATCAGCCCCAGCATTTT. Protein product: CASSLGGLNQPQHF.